This T cell receptor (beta chain) was identified in a study of Graves' ophthalmopathy and Graves' hyperthyroidism. Orbital computed tomography, thyroid ultrasound, TRAb, serum thyroxine and clinical symptoms formed the basis of diagnosis. Amplified material comprised TCR beta CDR3 regions derived from RNA transcripts. The workflow started with a first-round RT-PCR run with HTBI primers and then moved on to a second-round multiplex PCR. In TCRdb, the multiplex PCR reads were re-called with MiXCR into one record per CDR3 protein. The data show about 1.1 million distinct CDR3 sequences, around a third seen once. Sequenced sample: peripheral blood or thyroid tissue (not recorded which). The sequence was obtained from an adult man with Graves' hyperthyroidism.

CDR3 residues: CASSDLSSTGVKPQHF. CDR3 sequence (DNA): TGTGCCAGTAGTGACCTTTCCTCGACAGGGGTGAAACCCCAGCATTTT. The chain uses TRBV7-2 and TRBJ1-5, with 8 bases aligning to TRBD1. Trimming at V came to 9 bases and at J to 10 bases, leaving 20 bases not matched to a gene. Looked up from germline, CDR1 is SGHTA and CDR2 is FQGNSA. The CDR3 consists of 16 residues.